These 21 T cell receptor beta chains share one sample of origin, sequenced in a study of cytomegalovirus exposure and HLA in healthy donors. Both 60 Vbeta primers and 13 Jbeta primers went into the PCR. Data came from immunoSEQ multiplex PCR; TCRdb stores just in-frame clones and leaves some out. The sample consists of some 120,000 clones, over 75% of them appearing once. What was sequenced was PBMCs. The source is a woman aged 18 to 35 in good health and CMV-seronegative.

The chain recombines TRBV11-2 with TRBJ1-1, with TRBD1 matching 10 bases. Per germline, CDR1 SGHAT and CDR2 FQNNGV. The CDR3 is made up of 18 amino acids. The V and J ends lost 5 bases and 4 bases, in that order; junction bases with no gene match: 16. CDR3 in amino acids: CASSPSSRDRGLGTEAFF. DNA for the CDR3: TGTGCCAGCAGCCCCTCCTCCCGGGACAGGGGTTTAGGCACTGAAGCTTTCTTT.

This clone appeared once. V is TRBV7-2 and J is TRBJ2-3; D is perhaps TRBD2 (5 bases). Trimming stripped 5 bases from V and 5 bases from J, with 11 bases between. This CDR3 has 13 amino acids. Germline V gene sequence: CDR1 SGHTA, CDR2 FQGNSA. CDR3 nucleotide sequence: TGTGCCAGCAGCGCGCTAGCCGGAGATACGCAGTATTTT. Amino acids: CASSALAGDTQYF.

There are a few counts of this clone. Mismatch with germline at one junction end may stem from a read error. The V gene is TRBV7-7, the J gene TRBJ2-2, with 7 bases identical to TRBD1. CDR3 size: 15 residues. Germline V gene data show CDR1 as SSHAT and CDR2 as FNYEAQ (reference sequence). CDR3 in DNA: TGTGCTAGCAGTTCAACAGGGGATGTACCCGGGGAGCTGTTTTTT. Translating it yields CASSSTGDVPGELFF.

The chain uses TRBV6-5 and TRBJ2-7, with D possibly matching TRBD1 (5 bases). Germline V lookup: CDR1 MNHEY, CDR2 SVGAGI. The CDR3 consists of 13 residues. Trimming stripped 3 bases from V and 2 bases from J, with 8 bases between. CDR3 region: CASSYGRAYEQYF. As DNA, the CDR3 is TGTGCCAGCAGTTATGGCAGGGCCTACGAGCAGTACTTC.

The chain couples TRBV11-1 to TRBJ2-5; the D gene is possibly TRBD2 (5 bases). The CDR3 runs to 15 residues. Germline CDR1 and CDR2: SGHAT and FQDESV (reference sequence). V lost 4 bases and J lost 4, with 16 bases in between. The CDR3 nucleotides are TGTGCCAGCAGCTGGGCCGCCGGGATTGGAGAGACCCAGTACTTC. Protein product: CASSWAAGIGETQYF.

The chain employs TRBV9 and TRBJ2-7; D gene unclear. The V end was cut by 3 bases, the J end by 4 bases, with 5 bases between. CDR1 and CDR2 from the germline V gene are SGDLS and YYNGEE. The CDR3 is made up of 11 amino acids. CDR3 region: CASSAGYEQYF. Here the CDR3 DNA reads TGTGCCAGCAGCGCCGGGTACGAGCAGTACTTC.

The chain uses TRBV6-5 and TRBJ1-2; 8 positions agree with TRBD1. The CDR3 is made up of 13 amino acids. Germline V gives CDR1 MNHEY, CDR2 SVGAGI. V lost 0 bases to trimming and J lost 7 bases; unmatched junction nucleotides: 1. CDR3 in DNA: TGTGCCAGCAGTTACTCGGGGACAGGTGGCTACACCTTC. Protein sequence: CASSYSGTGGYTF.

The CDR3 nucleotides read TGCAGCGTTGATCGGGGGGGTGGCTACACCTTC. It encodes CSVDRGGGYTF. The rearrangement uses TRBV29-1 and TRBJ1-2; possible D gene TRBD1, 5 bases. This CDR3 has 11 amino acids. Looked up from germline, CDR1 is SQVTM and CDR2 is ANQGSEA. V dropped 3 bases and J dropped 7 bases, with 9 bases sitting between them.

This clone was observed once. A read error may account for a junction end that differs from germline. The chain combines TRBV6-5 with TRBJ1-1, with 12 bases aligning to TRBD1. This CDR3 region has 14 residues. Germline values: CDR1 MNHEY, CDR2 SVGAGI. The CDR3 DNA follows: TGTGCCAGCAAAGGGGACAGGGGGCAAACTGGAGCTTTCTTT. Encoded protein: CASKGDRGQTGAFF.

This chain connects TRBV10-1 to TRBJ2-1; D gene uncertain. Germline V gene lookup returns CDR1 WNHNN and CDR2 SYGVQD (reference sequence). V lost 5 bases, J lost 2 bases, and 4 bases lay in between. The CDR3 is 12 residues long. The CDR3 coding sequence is TGCGCCAGCAGTTCTACCTACAATGAGCAGTTCTTC. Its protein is CASSSTYNEQFF.

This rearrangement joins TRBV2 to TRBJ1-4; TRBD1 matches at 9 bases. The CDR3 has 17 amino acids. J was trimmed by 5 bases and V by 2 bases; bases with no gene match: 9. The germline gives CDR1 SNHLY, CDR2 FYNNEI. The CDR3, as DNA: TGTGCCAGCAGTGAATGGGGGGGACAGGGCCTAAATGAAAAACTGTTTTTT. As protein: CASSEWGGQGLNEKLFF.

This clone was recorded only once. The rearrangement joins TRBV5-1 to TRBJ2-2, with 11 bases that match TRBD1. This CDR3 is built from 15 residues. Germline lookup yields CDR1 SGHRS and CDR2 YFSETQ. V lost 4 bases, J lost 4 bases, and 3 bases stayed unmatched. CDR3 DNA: TGCGCCAGCAGCCCGGGACAGGGGGTCACCGGGGAGCTGTTTTTT. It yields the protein CASSPGQGVTGELFF.

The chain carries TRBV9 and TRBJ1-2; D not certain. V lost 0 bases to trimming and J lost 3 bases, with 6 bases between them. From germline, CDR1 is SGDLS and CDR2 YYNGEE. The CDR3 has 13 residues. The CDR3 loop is CASSVAVDYGYTF. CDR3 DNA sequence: TGTGCCAGCAGCGTAGCCGTAGACTATGGCTACACCTTC.

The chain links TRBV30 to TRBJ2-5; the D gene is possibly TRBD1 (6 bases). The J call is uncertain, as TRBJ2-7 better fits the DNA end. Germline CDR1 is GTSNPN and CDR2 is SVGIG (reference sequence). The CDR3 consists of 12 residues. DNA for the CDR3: TGTGCCTGGAGTGTACAGGGCTACGAGCAGTACTTC. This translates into CAWSVQGYEQYF.

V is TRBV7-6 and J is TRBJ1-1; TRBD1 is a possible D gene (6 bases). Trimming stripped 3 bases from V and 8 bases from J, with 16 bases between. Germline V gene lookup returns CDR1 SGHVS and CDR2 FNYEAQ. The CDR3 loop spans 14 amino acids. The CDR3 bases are TGTGCCAGCAGCTTGCCTGGGACAACTTCCGAAGCTTTCTTT. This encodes CASSLPGTTSEAFF.

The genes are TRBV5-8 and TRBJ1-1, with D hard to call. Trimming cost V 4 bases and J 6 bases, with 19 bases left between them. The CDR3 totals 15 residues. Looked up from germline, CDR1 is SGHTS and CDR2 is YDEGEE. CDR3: CASSRGGIRISEAFF. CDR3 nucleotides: TGTGCCAGCAGCCGAGGAGGCATTAGAATTTCTGAAGCTTTCTTT.

The CDR3 loop reads CASSLGGLQGTRVDSGANVLTF. In DNA, the CDR3 is TGCGCCAGCAGCTTGGGGGGGCTGCAGGGGACTAGAGTTGATTCTGGGGCCAACGTCCTGACTTTC. J is TRBJ2-6 and V is TRBV5-1, with 8 bases identical to TRBD2. The ends lost 0 bases at V and 1 base at J; junction bases unmatched: 18. Germline lookup yields CDR1 SGHRS and CDR2 YFSETQ. This CDR3 contains 22 residues.

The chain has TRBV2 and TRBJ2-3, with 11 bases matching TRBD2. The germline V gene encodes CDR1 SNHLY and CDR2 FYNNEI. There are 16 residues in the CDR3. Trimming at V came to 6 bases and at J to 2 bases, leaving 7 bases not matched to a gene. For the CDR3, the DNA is TGTGCCAGCAGCGAGGGACTAGCGGTCCACACAGATACGCAGTATTTT. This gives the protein CASSEGLAVHTDTQYF.

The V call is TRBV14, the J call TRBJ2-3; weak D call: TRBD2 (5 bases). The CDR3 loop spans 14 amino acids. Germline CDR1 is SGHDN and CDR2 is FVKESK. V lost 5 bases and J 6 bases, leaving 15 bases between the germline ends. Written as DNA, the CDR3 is TGTGCCAGCAGCATGGGTGGGAGTGCGGATACGCAGTATTTT. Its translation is CASSMGGSADTQYF.

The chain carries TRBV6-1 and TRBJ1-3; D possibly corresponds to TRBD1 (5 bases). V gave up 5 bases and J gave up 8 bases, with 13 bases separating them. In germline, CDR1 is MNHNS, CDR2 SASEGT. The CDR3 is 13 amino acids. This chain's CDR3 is CASSLRQLDTIYF. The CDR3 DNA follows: TGTGCCAGCAGTCTTAGACAGTTGGACACCATATATTTT.

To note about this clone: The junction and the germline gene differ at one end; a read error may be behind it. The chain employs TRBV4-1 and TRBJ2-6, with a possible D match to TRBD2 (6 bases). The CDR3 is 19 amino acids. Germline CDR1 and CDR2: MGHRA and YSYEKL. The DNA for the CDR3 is TGCGCCAGCAGCCAACGGGGGTCCCAGGTCCCCTCTGGGGCCAACGGCCTGACTTTC. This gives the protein CASSQRGSQVPSGANGLTF.